This T cell receptor beta chain comes out of a study of T cells in Graves' hyperthyroidism and ophthalmopathy. Researchers took RNA transcripts and amplified the TCR beta CDR3 regions from them. TCR CDR3 regions were first amplified by RT-PCR with HTBI primers. Using its own MiXCR run on the multiplex PCR reads, TCRdb lists one record per CDR3 protein. The sample has 550,000 to 600,000 distinct CDR3 sequences; 46% are singletons. This clonotype was sampled from an adult woman with Graves' disease, either hyperthyroidism or ophthalmopathy (not recorded which). Source material: peripheral blood or thyroid tissue (not recorded which).

The CDR3 region is CAISEQDQETQYF. For the CDR3, the DNA is TGTGCCATCAGTGAACAGGATCAAGAGACCCAGTACTTC. The chain is built from TRBV10-3 and TRBJ2-5; possible D gene TRBD1, 5 bases. The CDR3 loop spans 13 amino acids. V lost 3 bases, J lost 2 bases, and 7 bases lay in between. Germline CDR1 reads ENHRY; CDR2 reads SYGVKD.